In this sample, the clone carrying this T cell receptor beta chain turned up many times. These data come from a study of regulatory T cells in long-lasting Graves disease. CDR3-region Arm-PCR and iRepertoire HTBI primers produced the TCR beta libraries. TCRdb ran MiXCR on the multiplex PCR reads and lists one entry per CDR3 protein. The repertoire holds a few hundred thousand distinct CDR3 sequences, with over 15% as singletons. Time point meaning: newly diagnosed GD, antithyroid drugs for less than 3 months. Researchers made the TCR library from RNA that was extracted from PBMCs. The V gene's germline CDR1 is MDHEN and CDR2 SYDVKM. The CDR3 totals 12 residues. V was trimmed by 7 bases and J by 2 bases, leaving 6 bases between them. In addition, the sample was reused for a study of T cells in Graves' hyperthyroidism and ophthalmopathy.

The chain joins TRBV28 to TRBJ1-5, with no clear D. The receptor's source is a man aged 40-55 years with Graves disease. Sequencing was performed on peripheral blood mononuclear cells (PBMCs), taken at new diagnosis, from a patient treated with antithyroid drugs. Here the CDR3 reads CASTLGNQPQHF. Written as DNA, the CDR3 is TGTGCCAGCACCCTAGGCAATCAGCCCCAGCATTTT.